This T cell receptor beta chain was found in a study of T cell responses to AZD1222 COVID-19 vaccine. Study-wide results and limits: Donors, mostly white British, included more females; clonal diversity was possibly underestimated.

Assay used: immunoSEQ multiplex PCR; TCRdb lists only in-frame clones, some missing. This sample has 90,000 to 110,000 clones; roughly 88% occur once, and the top ten carry approximately 19%. To note about this clone: The antigen is unknown.

With V trimmed by 0 bases and J by 4 bases, 6 bases remained unmatched. This CDR3 spans 16 amino acids. Germline CDR1 is SEHNR and CDR2 is FQNEAQ (reference sequence). The rearrangement joins TRBV7-9 to TRBJ2-5, with 9 bases aligning to TRBD1. This receptor was identified in an adult in good health. Sequencing used peripheral blood, obtained on day 0 of AZD1222 vaccination. The CDR3 loop reads CASSLARRQGGETQYF. CDR3 nucleotide sequence: TGTGCCAGCAGCTTAGCGCGGAGACAGGGGGGAGAGACCCAGTACTTC.